Included here is one TCR beta chain sequence, with context. This table comes from immunoSEQ multiplex PCR, and its TCRdb copy is limited to in-frame clones, with some not included. The profile shows around 250,000 clones, 83% of them singletons. The sample is drawn from a study of blood T cell repertoires in COVID-19. Trimming took off 1 base at V and 5 bases at J, with 14 bases between the two ends. The germline gives CDR1 WSHSY, CDR2 SAAADI. This CDR3 region has 15 residues. The source material was peripheral blood. The V call is TRBV10-2, the J call TRBJ2-5; a weak D match, TRBD1 (5 bases). The source is a man in his 60s who had recovered from COVID-19. The CDR3, as DNA: TGCGCCAGCAGTGAGTACGGCAGGGCCTCGGAGACCCAGTACTTC. Encoded protein: CASSEYGRASETQYF.